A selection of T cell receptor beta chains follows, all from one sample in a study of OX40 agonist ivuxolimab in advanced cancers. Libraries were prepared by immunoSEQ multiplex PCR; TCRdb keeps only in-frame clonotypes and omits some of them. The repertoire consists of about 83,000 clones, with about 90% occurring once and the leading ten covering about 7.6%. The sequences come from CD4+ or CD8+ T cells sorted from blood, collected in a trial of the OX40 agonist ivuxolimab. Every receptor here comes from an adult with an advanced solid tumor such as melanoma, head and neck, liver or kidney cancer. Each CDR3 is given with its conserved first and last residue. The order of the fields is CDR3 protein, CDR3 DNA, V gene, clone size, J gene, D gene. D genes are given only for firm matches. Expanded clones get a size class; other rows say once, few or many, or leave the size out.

CDR3aa: CASSLLGRTGNQPQHF
CDR3nt: TGTGCCAGCAGTTTATTAGGAAGGACAGGGAATCAGCCCCAGCATTTT
v_gene: TRBV27
abundance: .
j_gene: TRBJ1-5
d_gene: TRBD1

CDR3aa: CASSPGGISTDTQYF
CDR3nt: TGTGCCAGCAGCCCAGGGGGCATCAGCACAGATACGCAGTATTTT
v_gene: TRBV7-9
abundance: .
j_gene: TRBJ2-3
d_gene: TRBD1

CDR3aa: CASSPYVGGNEQFF
CDR3nt: TGCGCCAGCAGCCCATACGTGGGGGGGAATGAGCAGTTCTTC
v_gene: TRBV4-3
abundance: .
j_gene: TRBJ2-1
d_gene: TRBD2

CDR3aa: CASSLYSTNYGYTF
CDR3nt: TGTGCCAGCAGCTTATACAGCACTAACTATGGCTACACCTTC
v_gene: TRBV13
abundance: .
j_gene: TRBJ1-2
d_gene: .

CDR3aa: CASSPDGEGAFF
CDR3nt: TGTGCCAGCAGCCCTGATGGGGAGGGAGCTTTCTTT
v_gene: TRBV7-8
abundance: .
j_gene: TRBJ1-1
d_gene: .

CDR3aa: CASSLGKNQPQHF
CDR3nt: TGCGCCAGCAGCCTGGGCAAAAATCAGCCCCAGCATTTT
v_gene: TRBV5-1
abundance: once
j_gene: TRBJ1-5
d_gene: .

CDR3aa: CASSLRGYSNQPQHF
CDR3nt: TGTGCCAGCAGCCTCCGGGGTTATAGCAATCAGCCCCAGCATTTT
v_gene: TRBV5-6
abundance: .
j_gene: TRBJ1-5
d_gene: .

CDR3aa: CSASAGVVPYF
CDR3nt: TGCAGTGCTAGCGCGGGGGTAGTCCCGTATTTT
v_gene: TRBV20-1
abundance: .
j_gene: TRBJ2-3
d_gene: TRBD2

CDR3aa: CASSYPPETQYF
CDR3nt: TGTGCCAGCAGTTACCCCCCCGAGACCCAGTACTTC
v_gene: TRBV6-5
abundance: .
j_gene: TRBJ2-5
d_gene: .

CDR3aa: CASSIRTGGITGELFF
CDR3nt: TGTGCCAGCAGCATCAGGACAGGGGGAATTACCGGGGAGCTGTTTTTT
v_gene: TRBV11-2
abundance: .
j_gene: TRBJ2-2
d_gene: TRBD1

CDR3aa: CASSPWLARTDTQYF
CDR3nt: TGCGCCAGCAGCCCATGGCTAGCACGCACAGATACGCAGTATTTT
v_gene: TRBV4-3
abundance: .
j_gene: TRBJ2-3
d_gene: .

CDR3aa: CASSLVSSGNNEQFF
CDR3nt: TGTGCCAGCAGCTTGGTGTCTAGCGGAAACAATGAGCAGTTCTTC
v_gene: TRBV5-4
abundance: .
j_gene: TRBJ2-1
d_gene: TRBD2

CDR3aa: CASSSQLWNTEAFF
CDR3nt: TGTGCCAGCAGTTCCCAGTTGTGGAACACTGAAGCTTTCTTT
v_gene: TRBV28
abundance: .
j_gene: TRBJ1-1
d_gene: .

CDR3aa: CASSQDGYEQYF
CDR3nt: TGCGCCAGCAGCCAAGACGGCTACGAGCAGTACTTC
v_gene: TRBV4-1
abundance: .
j_gene: TRBJ2-7
d_gene: .

CDR3aa: CASSQRATAPLSGNTIYF
CDR3nt: TGCGCCAGCAGCCAAAGGGCGACAGCTCCTCTCTCTGGAAACACCATATATTTT
v_gene: TRBV4-1
abundance: .
j_gene: TRBJ1-3
d_gene: .

CDR3aa: CASSWATISGNTIYF
CDR3nt: TGTGCCAGCAGTTGGGCGACGATCTCTGGAAACACCATATATTTT
v_gene: TRBV28
abundance: .
j_gene: TRBJ1-3
d_gene: .

CDR3aa: CASSGTGSYEQYF
CDR3nt: TGTGCCAGCAGTGGTACAGGCTCCTACGAGCAGTACTTC
v_gene: TRBV6-1
abundance: .
j_gene: TRBJ2-7
d_gene: .

CDR3aa: CASTVNPGMSNQPQHF
CDR3nt: TGTGCCAGTACTGTCAATCCCGGGATGAGCAATCAGCCCCAGCATTTT
v_gene: TRBV19
abundance: .
j_gene: TRBJ1-5
d_gene: .

CDR3aa: CASSLNSGRGETQYF
CDR3nt: TGTGCCAGCAGCTTAAATAGCGGGAGGGGAGAGACCCAGTACTTC
v_gene: TRBV7-8
abundance: .
j_gene: TRBJ2-5
d_gene: TRBD2

CDR3aa: CASSFRGGRENQPQHF
CDR3nt: TGTGCCAGCAGCTTCCGAGGAGGACGGGAAAATCAGCCCCAGCATTTT
v_gene: TRBV5-6
abundance: .
j_gene: TRBJ1-5
d_gene: .

CDR3aa: CASSLSGGKNQPQHF
CDR3nt: TGTGCCAGCAGCCTCTCCGGGGGCAAAAATCAGCCCCAGCATTTT
v_gene: TRBV6-6
abundance: .
j_gene: TRBJ1-5
d_gene: .

CDR3aa: CASSFGYSNEQFF
CDR3nt: TGTGCCAGCAGTTTCGGATATAGCAATGAGCAGTTCTTC
v_gene: TRBV28
abundance: .
j_gene: TRBJ2-1
d_gene: .

CDR3aa: CASSDIQETQYF
CDR3nt: TGTGCCAGCAGTGATATCCAAGAGACCCAGTACTTC
v_gene: TRBV25-1
abundance: .
j_gene: TRBJ2-5
d_gene: .

CDR3aa: CASRRTRTDTQYF
CDR3nt: TGTGCCAGCCGGCGGACTCGCACAGATACGCAGTATTTT
v_gene: TRBV6-4
abundance: few
j_gene: TRBJ2-3
d_gene: .

CDR3aa: CASSYSGSPTDTQYF
CDR3nt: TGTGCCAGCAGCTATAGCGGGAGTCCGACAGATACGCAGTATTTT
v_gene: TRBV6-4
abundance: .
j_gene: TRBJ2-3
d_gene: TRBD2

CDR3aa: CASTPLGQGPYEQYF
CDR3nt: TGTGCCAGCACACCACTCGGACAGGGCCCGTACGAGCAGTACTTC
v_gene: TRBV28
abundance: .
j_gene: TRBJ2-7
d_gene: TRBD1

CDR3aa: CASSRLLARWSTDTQYF
CDR3nt: TGTGCCAGCAGCCGGCTTTTGGCTAGATGGAGCACAGATACGCAGTATTTT
v_gene: TRBV4-2
abundance: .
j_gene: TRBJ2-3
d_gene: .

CDR3aa: CASGIWTEGKLFF
CDR3nt: TGTGCCAGCGGAATCTGGACAGAAGGAAAACTGTTTTTT
v_gene: TRBV6-5
abundance: .
j_gene: TRBJ1-4
d_gene: .

CDR3aa: CASSPLGGATYEQYF
CDR3nt: TGTGCCAGCAGCCCACTTGGGGGCGCCACCTACGAGCAGTACTTC
v_gene: TRBV7-6
abundance: .
j_gene: TRBJ2-7
d_gene: .

CDR3aa: CASSEGLAGGLVNEQFF
CDR3nt: TGTGCCAGCAGTGAAGGGTTAGCGGGGGGGCTTGTCAATGAGCAGTTCTTC
v_gene: TRBV6-1
abundance: .
j_gene: TRBJ2-1
d_gene: TRBD2

CDR3aa: CASSDWSGANVLTF
CDR3nt: TGTGCCAGCAGCGACTGGTCTGGGGCCAACGTCCTGACTTTC
v_gene: TRBV7-8
abundance: .
j_gene: TRBJ2-6
d_gene: .

CDR3aa: CAISESPDTQYF
CDR3nt: TGTGCCATCAGTGAGTCCCCCGATACGCAGTATTTT
v_gene: TRBV10-3
abundance: .
j_gene: TRBJ2-3
d_gene: .

CDR3aa: CSVENTGELFF
CDR3nt: TGCAGCGTCGAGAACACCGGGGAGCTGTTTTTT
v_gene: TRBV29-1
abundance: .
j_gene: TRBJ2-2
d_gene: .

CDR3aa: CAISDQAGERTGELFF
CDR3nt: TGTGCCATCAGTGATCAGGCGGGAGAACGCACCGGGGAGCTGTTTTTT
v_gene: TRBV10-3
abundance: once
j_gene: TRBJ2-2
d_gene: TRBD2

CDR3aa: CASSFRMGDKELF
CDR3nt: TGTGCCAGCAGTTTCCGTATGGGAGACAAGGAGCTCTTC
v_gene: TRBV28
abundance: .
j_gene: TRBJ2-1
d_gene: .

CDR3aa: CASSIQGFYGYTF
CDR3nt: TGTGCCAGCAGTATACAGGGATTCTATGGCTACACCTTC
v_gene: TRBV6-5
abundance: .
j_gene: TRBJ1-2
d_gene: .

CDR3aa: CASSFGELLNEQFF
CDR3nt: TGTGCCAGCAGTTTCGGAGAGCTCCTAAATGAGCAGTTCTTC
v_gene: TRBV28
abundance: .
j_gene: TRBJ2-1
d_gene: .

CDR3aa: CAIHPQGTGEAFF
CDR3nt: TGTGCCATACACCCACAGGGTACGGGTGAAGCTTTCTTT
v_gene: TRBV6-5
abundance: .
j_gene: TRBJ1-1
d_gene: .

CDR3aa: CASSPIWEEKNEQFF
CDR3nt: TGTGCCAGCAGTCCTATCTGGGAGGAGAAAAATGAGCAGTTCTTC
v_gene: TRBV28
abundance: .
j_gene: TRBJ2-1
d_gene: .

CDR3aa: CASSLGESIAGNTEAFF
CDR3nt: TGTGCCAGCAGCTTAGGGGAGAGTATAGCTGGGAACACTGAAGCTTTCTTT
v_gene: TRBV7-9
abundance: .
j_gene: TRBJ1-1
d_gene: .

CDR3aa: CASSVGGTTEQYF
CDR3nt: TGTGCCAGCAGCGTAGGAGGGACAACCGAGCAGTACTTC
v_gene: TRBV9
abundance: .
j_gene: TRBJ2-7
d_gene: .

CDR3aa: CASSYSWPTTEAFF
CDR3nt: TGTGCCAGCAGTTACTCCTGGCCTACTACTGAAGCTTTCTTT
v_gene: TRBV6-5
abundance: .
j_gene: TRBJ1-1
d_gene: .

CDR3aa: CASSLAGQRNQPQHF
CDR3nt: TGCGCCAGCAGCTTGGCCGGGCAGAGGAATCAGCCCCAGCATTTT
v_gene: TRBV5-1
abundance: .
j_gene: TRBJ1-5
d_gene: .